Here is one TCR beta chain with its context. This sample is part of a study of human thymus T cells. Corrective heart surgery yielded the resections from which the thymus tissue came. Germline V gives CDR1 MDHEN, CDR2 SYDVKM. V was pared by 4 bases and J by 11 bases, with 20 bases of the junction left unmatched. This CDR3 is 18 amino acids long. Repertoires were generated with immunoSEQ multiplex PCR, while TCRdb's copy carries only in-frame clones and drops some. The profile shows 55,000 to 85,000 clones, 95% of them singletons. The source of this sequence is a girl less than two years old with a congenital heart defect but otherwise immunologically healthy. Sequences were obtained from thymus tissue. This sequence joins TRBV28 and TRBJ1-4, with 9 nucleotides matching TRBD1. The CDR3 DNA is TGTGCCAGCAGTTCCCACCCATCCCTAGGGACAGGGCCTGTTAAACTGTTTTTT. Protein product: CASSSHPSLGTGPVKLFF.